These 14 T cell receptor beta chains were sequenced from one sample in a study of T-cell reconstitution after alpha-beta-depleted transplantation in children. The TCRbeta library was prepared with unique molecular identifiers. TCRdb reprocessed the PCR reads via MiXCR and lists one record per CDR3 protein. The table records approximately 270,000 distinct CDR3 sequences, approximately 9.6% of them present only once. Sequencing was performed on PBMCs from the stem cell graft donor, taken from the stem cell graft. All receptors derive from a human donor who donated a stem cell graft to a child with SCID.

Only a few counts were recorded for this clonotype. The J gene is TRBJ2-3, the V gene TRBV12-3 or TRBV12-4, with a possible D match to TRBD2 (7 bases). This CDR3 is built from 17 residues. The V end lost 5 bases, the J end lost 4 bases, and 22 bases lay between the germline ends. DNA for the CDR3: TGTGCCAGCAGTCTTCGATCGTGGGGGGGGCAAGCAGATACGCAGTATTTT. It specifies CASSLRSWGGQADTQYF.

This clonotype was picked up a small number of times. As DNA, the CDR3 is TGTGCCAGCAGCCAAGATATACCTGGAGGAGATTCACCCCTCCACTTT. It codes for CASSQDIPGGDSPLHF. V is TRBV3-1 and J is TRBJ1-6; the D is unclear. Trimming removed 0 bases at V and 8 bases at J, with 14 bases between. The V gene's germline CDR1 is LGHDT and CDR2 YNNKEL (reference sequence). CDR3 size: 16 residues. The whole variable domain, remainder taken from reference TRBV3-1 and TRBJ1-6, is DTAVSQTPKYLVTQMGNDKSIKCEQNLGHDTMYWYKQDSKKFLKIMFSYNNKELIINETVPNRFSPKSPDKAHLNLHINSLELGDSAVYFCASSQDIPGGDSPLHFGNGTRLTVT.

The chain carries TRBV18 and TRBJ2-7, with TRBD1 matching 9 bases. V shed 3 bases and J 1 base; nucleotides not matched to a gene: 4. CDR1 and CDR2 (germline): KGHSH, LQKENI. This CDR3 region has 15 residues. In nucleotides, the CDR3 is TGTGCCAGCTCACCCCAAGGGACAGGGTCCTACGAGCAGTACTTC. Encoded protein: CASSPQGTGSYEQYF.

This clonotype has more than one count but fewer than ten. The chain recombines TRBV27 with TRBJ2-3; 8 bases fit TRBD2. Germline V gives CDR1 MNHEY, CDR2 SMNVEV (reference sequence). This CDR3 spans 16 amino acids. V was pared by 3 bases and J by 0 bases, with 5 bases of the junction left unmatched. The CDR3 DNA follows: TGTGCCAGCAGTTTCCTCCGGGGGGGCAGCACAGATACGCAGTATTTT. Protein product: CASSFLRGGSTDTQYF.

This clonotype occurred many times. The V call is TRBV11-2, the J call TRBJ2-5; no clear D. Trimming left V 3 bases short and J 5 bases short, with 10 bases between. This CDR3 is built from 13 residues. Per germline, CDR1 SGHAT and CDR2 FQNNGV. The CDR3 sequence is CASSFGSGETQYF. In DNA, the CDR3 is TGTGCCAGCAGCTTCGGGTCCGGGGAGACCCAGTACTTC.

This clonotype turned up a few times. The genes are TRBV10-3 and TRBJ1-6; 11 bases map to TRBD1. Germline V gives CDR1 ENHRY, CDR2 SYGVKD. V trimming: 9 bases; J trimming: 8 bases; junction bases outside the gene matches: 3. The CDR3 is 13 amino acids. The CDR3 reads CAIGTGGDSPLHF. Written as DNA, the CDR3 is TGTGCCATAGGGACAGGGGGGGATTCACCCCTCCACTTT.

This clonotype showed up many times. The J gene is TRBJ2-2, the V gene TRBV28, with 7 bases aligning to TRBD2. The CDR3 is 12 amino acids. Germline V gene sequence: CDR1 MDHEN, CDR2 SYDVKM. The trim removed 6 bases at V and 6 bases at J, leaving 1 base unmatched. In DNA form, the CDR3 reads TGTGCCAGCAGACGGGGGGCCGGGGAGCTGTTTTTT. Translated: CASRRGAGELFF.

The chain uses TRBV5-1 and TRBJ2-1; TRBD1 or TRBD2 may be the D gene (5 bases each). V was trimmed by 4 bases and J by 7 bases, leaving 15 bases between them. The CDR3 contains 14 residues. Germline V gene data show CDR1 as SGHRS and CDR2 as YFSETQ. DNA for the CDR3: TGCGCCAGCAGCGGCCTGCAGGGAGCGAATGAGCAGTTCTTC. Amino acid sequence: CASSGLQGANEQFF. The whole variable domain, remainder taken from reference TRBV5-1 and TRBJ2-1, is KAGVTQTPRYLIKTRGQQVTLSCSPISGHRSVSWYQQTPGQGLQFLFEYFSETQRNKGNFPGRFSGRQFSNSRSEMNVSTLELGDSALYLCASSGLQGANEQFFGPGTRLTVL.

This clonotype occurred a few times. V and J are TRBV20-1 and TRBJ1-3; D may be TRBD1 (6 bases). The CDR3 totals 13 residues. CDR1 and CDR2 (germline): DFQATT, SNEGSKA (reference sequence). CDR3 sequence (DNA): TGCGGCCCCGCAGGGGACCACCGAAACACCATATATTTT. It encodes CGPAGDHRNTIYF.

This clonotype was seen a handful of times. V is TRBV3-1 and J is TRBJ1-1; D is unresolved. The V end was cut by 3 bases, the J end by 3 bases, with 8 bases between. Germline V gene sequence: CDR1 LGHDT, CDR2 YNNKEL (reference sequence). This CDR3 is 13 amino acids long. CDR3 region: CASSHRLYTEAFF. In nucleotides, the CDR3 is TGTGCCAGCAGCCACCGCTTGTACACTGAAGCTTTCTTT.

The sample holds a few counts of this clonotype. The chain uses TRBV11-2 and TRBJ2-1; maybe TRBD2 (5 bases). The CDR3 length is 15 residues. V lost 1 base and J 3 bases, leaving 10 bases between the germline ends. The germline V gene encodes CDR1 SGHAT and CDR2 FQNNGV. The CDR3 loop reads CASSLGSGIYNEQFF. The CDR3 nucleotides are TGTGCCAGCAGCTTAGGCTCGGGAATCTACAATGAGCAGTTCTTC. The complete variable domain, with remaining parts taken from reference TRBV11-2 and TRBJ2-1, reads EAGVAQSPRYKIIEKRQSVAFWCNPISGHATLYWYQQILGQGPKLLIQFQNNGVVDDSQLPKDRFSAERLKGVDSTLKIQPAKLEDSAVYLCASSLGSGIYNEQFFGPGTRLTVL.

This clonotype was seen a few times. The CDR3 region is CASSYRDGRSGELFF. As DNA, the CDR3 is TGCGCCAGCAGCTACAGGGATGGCCGGTCCGGGGAGCTGTTTTTT. The chain carries TRBV5-1 and TRBJ2-2, with D maybe TRBD1 (6 bases). The germline V gene encodes CDR1 SGHRS and CDR2 YFSETQ. This CDR3 spans 15 amino acids. The germline V and J ends were trimmed by 3 bases and 6 bases, with 15 bases remaining between them.

The chain uses TRBV10-2 and TRBJ2-2; 7 bases map to TRBD2. There are 15 residues in the CDR3. The germline gives CDR1 WSHSY, CDR2 SAAADI. The trim removed 11 bases at V and 1 base at J, leaving 10 bases unmatched. In nucleotides, the CDR3 is TGCGCCGCCCTCGGGAGGACTCAGAACACCGGGGAGCTGTTTTTT. It specifies CAALGRTQNTGELFF.

J is TRBJ2-7 and V is TRBV12-3 or TRBV12-4, with a tentative D call TRBD2 (6 bases). There are 14 residues in the CDR3. V shed 7 bases and J shed 3 bases, with 16 bases lying between them. The CDR3 is CASNLGGLSYEQYF. In DNA, the CDR3 is TGTGCCAGCAACCTGGGAGGACTCAGCTACGAGCAGTACTTC.